This T cell receptor (beta chain) was sequenced in a study of shared clonotypes between healthy human individuals. Only in-frame clones appear in the TCRdb table, and some are missing; sequencing was by immunoSEQ multiplex PCR. The sample consists of some 500,000 clones, 90% to 97% of them appearing once. Germline-derived CDR1 and CDR2 are GTSNPN and SVGIG (reference sequence). The CDR3 is 16 amino acids. With 1 base removed from V and 2 bases from J, the gap between germline ends came to 17 bases. The clonotype comes from a woman in her thirties in good health. This sequence joins TRBV30 and TRBJ1-1, with TRBD1 as a possible D gene (5 bases). The sample comprised naive CD4+ T cells sorted from blood. The subset denotes: CD45RA+ positively selected. The CDR3 is CAWSGGPPLSNTEAFF. CDR3 DNA sequence: TGTGCCTGGAGTGGGGGACCACCGTTATCAAACACTGAAGCTTTCTTT.